This TCR beta chain was identified in a study of PD-1 blockade in classical Hodgkin lymphoma (dated by TCRdb to 2020 to 2021). In the study overall: Nivolumab dosing was 3 mg/kg intravenously every 2 weeks, continuing until either disease progression or unacceptable toxicity. The study used CyTOF and TCR beta sequencing to define a peripheral blood immune signature of response to PD-1 blockade in classical Hodgkin lymphoma.

Concerning this clone itself: Its target antigen remains unknown. The input lacks base qualities; no much larger clone sits a single base away.

V is pared back by 2 bases and J by 0 bases, with 12 bases lying between the germline termini. Per the germline V gene, SGHRS is the CDR1 and YFSETQ is the CDR2. There are 17 amino acids in the CDR3, from cysteine to phenylalanine inclusive. Left in the record is the CDR3 DNA by itself, 51 bases read in frame from the first base. The paper as a whole reports these results and caveats: Patients starting nivolumab less than 1 year after ASCT had lower diversity and were excluded from later analyses to avoid confounding by immune reconstitution. A significant rise by C4D1 was seen in CD4+ but not CD8+ TCR diversity (p=0.0027 vs p=0.16), with the rise being most apparent in complete responders (p=0.02). Baseline TCR diversity was reported to be lower in newly diagnosed patients than in healthy donors, and even lower in relapsed/refractory patients. The study was restricted to a single clinical trial cohort, and the causes of repertoire differences, possibly disease activity or prior therapy, were left undefined. Trial patients achieving complete response had baseline diversity similar to newly diagnosed patients, whereas partial responders and progressors had significantly lower diversity.

Genomic DNA was isolated using the Qiagen DNeasy kit from unsorted PBMCs as well as from negatively selected CD4+ and CD8+ fractions. TCR beta CDR3 regions were subjected to amplification by immunoSEQ multiplex PCR with primers that anneal to V and J segments. A synthetic immune receptor repertoire was used to minimize amplification bias, and any residual bias was removed computationally once sequencing was done. As for the original processing: Repertoire diversity was quantified as the Shannon entropy index using custom Python scripts. Unsorted, CD4+ and CD8+ repertoires were analyzed separately, except for combined analyses in which CD4+ and CD8+ sequences were merged in silico. A clone counted as expanded when the clone's frequency after treatment rose at least 2-fold relative to C1D1, and clones undetected at baseline were given a pseudocount of 0.5. Singleton clones were defined as clones with 0 or 1 copy at C1D1, and non-singleton clones were defined as clones with 2 or more copies. By matching protein sequences in sorted samples from the same patient, clones expanded in unsorted samples were annotated as CD4+, CD8+ or unknown. Wilcoxon tests on paired samples were used to test diversity changes from C1D1 to C4D1. Entries here come from immuneACCESS through TCRdb and include only in-frame sequences with V and J called. Some clones fail to appear in such tables; in the studies checked, an unresolved V gene covers under half of the shortfall, and the cause of the remainder is unknown. For V, J and clone size, that table is used; D and trimming come from the DNA. In this sample the table shows tens of thousands of clones, 87% of which occur a single time. About 8.1% of the sample comes from the top ten.

The sample's time point label, in plain terms: cycle 4 day 1 (C4D1), after five to seven weeks of nivolumab. Every trial patient had relapsed following autologous stem cell transplantation, and prior brentuximab vedotin exposure was what differed among cohorts A, B and C. A total of 50 to 70 patients with relapsed/refractory classical Hodgkin lymphoma made up the trial cohort, and each patient's best overall response was complete response, partial response or progressive disease. In the multi-cohort phase II CheckMate 205 trial, trial patients received single-agent nivolumab. An independent review committee assessed best overall response by applying the 2007 International Working Group response criteria. Trial PBMCs were obtained immediately prior to nivolumab initiation (C1D1) and on therapy at cycle 2 day 1 and cycle 4 day 1. Peripheral blood was collected in 8 mL Vacutainer Cell Preparation Tubes, from which PBMCs were isolated by centrifugation and then cryopreserved.

The V gene is TRBV5-1 and the J gene is TRBJ1-6, with the D gene not confidently named. The sample in question was peripheral blood mononuclear cells (PBMCs), obtained before the fourth cycle of nivolumab. The clonotype originates from a human donor with classical Hodgkin lymphoma. The CDR3 protein sequence reads: CASSLESSGSYNSPLHF. The DNA is TGCGCCAGCAGCTTAGAGTCATCCGGCTCCTATAATTCACCCCTCCACTTT.